This T cell receptor beta chain was documented in a study of shared clonotypes between healthy human individuals. Study context: Plates per donor: three CD4 naive, three CD4 memory, two CD8 naive, one CD8 memory.

Germline loops: CDR1 SGHRS, CDR2 YFSETQ. Deletions cut 4 bases from V and 5 bases from J, with 18 bases between. The CDR3 totals 16 residues. The assay was immunoSEQ multiplex PCR, and TCRdb's table has in-frame clones only and misses some. The sample includes 1 million to 1.3 million clones, 75% to 85% of them seen just once. This clone was detected only a few times. Its target is unknown. Study findings and constraints: In the sorted subsets, rarefaction showed sequencing was incomplete despite large depth. Naive subsets generally had larger estimated richness than memory subsets. Sampling was confined to blood; repertoires within tissues likely differ.

The sequence was collected from a man between 18 and 35 years old in good health. Some clones in this sample may be carry-over from other donors' samples. Source material: memory CD4+ T cells from PBMCs. The subset was: CD45RA-negative fraction. The genes are TRBV5-1 and TRBJ2-2, with D perhaps given as TRBD1 or TRBD2 (5 bases each). The CDR3 nucleotides read TGCGCCAGCAGCACCACCGGGGCCCGGAGGACCGGGGAGCTGTTTTTT. It yields the protein CASSTTGARRTGELFF. Variable domain in full (rest from reference TRBV5-1 and TRBJ2-2): KAGVTQTPRYLIKTRGQQVTLSCSPISGHRSVSWYQQTPGQGLQFLFEYFSETQRNKGNFPGRFSGRQFSNSRSEMNVSTLELGDSALYLCASSTTGARRTGELFFGEGSRLTVL.